This TCR beta chain was recorded in a study of beta chain features in type 1 diabetes (dated by TCRdb to between 2017 and 2018). General notes on the study: Mean age, gender distribution, total cell number and subset yield were not different between patients and healthy donors. In the study, TCRB repertoires of sorted circulating CD4+ T cell subsets from recently diagnosed type 1 diabetes patients were compared with those of matched healthy donors. Naive and central memory subsets were obtained from all 28 donors, but regulatory and stem cell-like memory subsets were isolated from only 8 patients and roughly 8 healthy donors. A total of 90 million to 130 million sorted cells were examined across all samples, and a strong correlation was observed between cell number per subset and RNA yield.

The research as a whole found: At VDJ recombination sites, type 1 diabetes patients had fewer insertions and more deleted nucleotides, which implies abnormalities in thymic rearrangement. Because small numbers of individuals were included in the HLA sub-analyses, any influence of HLA type on TCRB rearrangement was left unresolved. Naive, central memory and regulatory TCRB repertoires appeared more similar among patients than among healthy donors. Because cDNA rather than genomic DNA was sequenced, highly expressing activated cells could have been over-represented, although no difference in activation and CD3 levels was found between groups. A moderate but significant shortening of TCRB CDR3 length was observed in type 1 diabetes patients in all four CD4+ subsets. Shorter templates might be favored by PCR, yet because patient and control samples were amplified and corrected together, any such skew would affect both groups equally.

In its sample, this clone was seen a few times. This receptor's antigen is unknown. No qualities accompany the bases; no much larger clone lies one base away. V was cut back by 5 bases and J by 7 bases, leaving a gap of 15 bases between them. The germline V gene (reference sequence) specifies SEHNR as CDR1 and FQNEAQ as CDR2. Counted from cysteine to phenylalanine, this CDR3 has 14 amino acids. This entry keeps only the CDR3 DNA: 42 bases, framed from base 1. Each donor gave one peripheral blood draw, roughly 110 mL on average, collected into heparinised tubes. A BD FACSAria II and a panel including CD45RO, CCR7, CD25, CD127, CD95 and CD27 were used to sort naive, central memory, regulatory and stem cell-like memory CD4+ T cells. A purity above 98% was achieved for all sorted populations. PBMCs were separated immediately by Lymphoprep density gradient centrifugation and were stained directly, without being cultured. To minimize batch effects, samples were stained and sorted in pairs, one healthy donor with one patient per experiment.

The entire isolated RNA was reverse transcribed using the High Capacity cDNA Reverse Transcription Kit, and thus expressed TCRB transcripts were sequenced. Naive, central memory and regulatory T cell samples underwent deep immunoSEQ sequencing, averaging roughly 3.5 million total reads per sample. Sorted cells were lysed in RLT buffer and RNA was extracted with DNase-treated RNeasy Micro or Mini kits, depending on cell number. Each cell subset was processed on its own to prevent cross-contamination, while patient and healthy donor samples were processed together. TCRB sequences were amplified from cDNA with the immunoSEQ multiplex PCR, producing 87-bp fragments spanning the CDR3 region. The amplicons were sequenced using the Illumina HiSeq platform. In the authors' own workflow: Synthetic template baselines were used to correct PCR bias computationally, reads within Hamming distance 2 were collapsed, and singletons that could not be merged were discarded. Reads were aligned to IMGT to assign V, D and J genes, CDR3 length, and insertions or deletions at six rearrangement sites. Within each subset, clonotype counts were normalized to the number of sorted cells before true diversity and Gini coefficients were calculated with the tcR R package. Repertoire sharing was quantified using the overlap coefficient calculated on TCRB nucleotide sequences. Out-of-frame TCRB sequences from naive cells were analyzed as a proxy for the pre-selection repertoire. This is the immuneACCESS table as TCRdb keeps it, with only in-frame sequences that have V and J called. A part of the clones is gone; compared with another copy, unresolved V genes explain less than half, and the rest is unexplained. Clonal size and the V and J genes are those of that table, whereas D and trimming came from the DNA. The sample profile shows about half a million clones; 25% to 35% of them were found once. The ten largest clones add up to 0.05% to 0.065% of the sample.

The TCR sequence derives from a man younger than 35 in good health. In this chain, TRBV7-9 is recombined with TRBJ2-1; the D match is possibly TRBD1 or TRBD2, with 5 bases aligned in each. The material sequenced was naive CD4+ T cells from blood. The sample's cell subset or site label is to be understood as: true naive CD4+ T cells. CDR3 sequence: CASSPSGGRNEQFF. The nucleotide sequence is TGTGCCAGCAGCCCGAGTGGGGGAAGGAATGAGCAGTTCTTC.